Below are 2 T cell receptor beta chains sequenced from a single sample in a study of blood T cell repertoires in COVID-19. Clones were sequenced by immunoSEQ multiplex PCR, and TCRdb holds only the in-frame ones, with some missing. The sample records 150,000 to 200,000 clones, more than 75% being singletons. Sequenced sample: PBMCs or T cells enriched from blood (not recorded which). These receptors all come from a young woman who had recovered from COVID-19.

This chain joins TRBV24-1 and TRBJ2-1; TRBD2 matches at 13 bases. Trimming cost V 10 bases and J 8 bases; bases outside gene matches: 4. Germline-derived CDR1 and CDR2 are KGHDR and SFDVKD. This CDR3 comprises 13 residues. The CDR3 DNA is TGTGCCACGGGACTAGCGGGATTCGATGAGCAGTTCTTC. As protein: CATGLAGFDEQFF.

The V and J genes are TRBV28 and TRBJ2-7; tentative D call: TRBD2 (5 bases). Germline CDR1 is MDHEN and CDR2 is SYDVKM. The V and J ends lost 5 bases and 2 bases respectively, with 16 bases between them. The CDR3 totals 15 residues. The CDR3 DNA is TGTGCCAGCAGTCCCACGGGGAAGTACGCCTACGAGCAGTACTTC. It codes for CASSPTGKYAYEQYF. The full variable domain, its missing parts supplied by reference TRBV28 and TRBJ2-7, is DVKVTQSSRYLVKRTGEKVFLECVQDMDHENMFWYRQDPGLGLRLIYFSYDVKMKEKGDIPEGYSVSREKKERFSLILESASTNQTSMYLCASSPTGKYAYEQYFGPGTRLTVT.